The following is a TCR beta chain sequence with its context. The sample belongs to a study of T cell changes during pregnancy in multiple sclerosis. The CDR3 is 16 amino acids. In germline, CDR1 is SGHNT, CDR2 YYREEE (reference sequence). V lost 2 bases to trimming and J lost 1 base, with 15 bases between them. Sequencing was performed with immunoSEQ multiplex PCR; in TCRdb, only in-frame clones are kept and a portion is missing. Of tens of thousands of clones in the sample, 94% are singletons; the top ten hold 0.12% to 0.15%. The J gene is TRBJ1-1, the V gene TRBV5-4; D call uncertain. The sequence derives from a female donor with multiple sclerosis, enrolled in a pregnancy study. The source material was CD4+ T cells from peripheral blood mononuclear cells, sampled after pregnancy. The CDR3 bases are TGTGCCAGCAGCTTACAATCGCGCGGATGGAACACTGAAGCTTTCTTT. It encodes CASSLQSRGWNTEAFF.